The text below deals with one TCR beta chain. What it binds is not known. The entry originates in a study of blood T cells in healthy people across ages. There are 17 residues in the CDR3. CDR1 is SGHRS and CDR2 is YFSETQ in the germline V gene. The V gene end was trimmed by 3 bases and the J gene end by 7 bases; junction bases not matched to a gene: 14. Points from the study as a whole: A greater number of naive CD4+ cells and higher diversity distinguished long-lived donors from aged donors.

The study drew donors from healthy Caucasian individuals in Russia aged roughly 6 to 100. Researchers isolated at least 7 million PBMCs per sample. The second PCR ran about 6 to 12 cycles with a sample-barcoded 5' primer and J-beta primers. TCRdb analysed the 5' RACE reads with MiXCR anew, one entry per CDR3 protein. In the table there are about 1.4 million distinct CDR3 sequences, approximately 59% of which are singletons. This clonotype was sampled from a man younger than 35 in good health. V gene TRBV5-1 combines with J gene TRBJ2-1, with 9 bases matching TRBD2. The sample taken for sequencing was blood. The CDR3 DNA sequence: TGCGCCAGCAGCTCCCCTAGCGGGAATACGCCATTAAATGAGCAGTTCTTC. Amino acid sequence: CASSSPSGNTPLNEQFF.